These 14 T cell receptor beta chains were sequenced from one sample in a study of CD8+CD57+ T cells in acquired aplastic anemia. Genomic DNA provided the template from which TCR beta VDJ and CDR3 profiles were obtained. Using its own MiXCR run on the reads, TCRdb lists one record per CDR3 protein. The sample includes about 160,000 distinct CDR3 sequences, around half seen only once; the top ten take approximately 3%. Those patients picked for sequencing had displayed CD8+CD57+ cell expansion on flow cytometry. Material for sequencing was sorted CD4+, CD8+, or CD8+CD57+ T cells (not recorded which) from PBMCs. The receptors stem from a human donor with aplastic anemia.

This clonotype has ten or more counts. The chain has TRBV6-1 and TRBJ2-7, with 9 bases lining up with TRBD2. With 8 bases clipped from V and 6 bases from J, the junction kept 11 bases outside the gene matches. Looked up from germline, CDR1 is MNHNS and CDR2 is SASEGT. The CDR3 consists of 14 residues. CDR3 residues: CASLGSGRIGEQYF. The CDR3 bases are TGTGCCAGCCTGGGTAGCGGGAGAATTGGCGAGCAGTACTTC.

The V gene is TRBV10-3, the J gene TRBJ2-1, with D perhaps matching TRBD2 (5 bases). The CDR3 has 15 amino acids. Trimming removed 0 bases at V and 3 bases at J, with 9 bases between. From germline, CDR1 is ENHRY and CDR2 SYGVKD. Written as DNA, the CDR3 is TGTGCCATCAGTGAGTCGATCGGGGTCTACAATGAGCAGTTCTTC. Translated: CAISESIGVYNEQFF.

This clonotype was seen at least ten times. The rearrangement uses TRBV11-3 and TRBJ2-7, with 9 bases identical to TRBD1. The J segment lost 5 bases and the V segment lost 4 bases, leaving 12 bases of the junction unmatched. The CDR3 spans 16 residues. Germline-derived CDR1 and CDR2 are SGHNT and YENEEA. CDR3 loop: CASSSPPGQGLDEQYF. In nucleotides, the CDR3 is TGTGCCAGCAGCTCTCCGCCGGGACAGGGTCTGGACGAGCAGTACTTC.

The chain recombines TRBV6-5 with TRBJ2-7; 9 positions agree with TRBD1. Germline assignment: CDR1 MNHEY and CDR2 SVGAGI. The V segment lost 2 bases and the J segment 6 bases; nucleotides outside the gene matches: 8. There are 15 residues in the CDR3. The CDR3 protein is CASSYQGQGQGEQYF. DNA for the CDR3: TGTGCCAGCAGTTACCAGGGACAGGGTCAAGGCGAGCAGTACTTC.

The chain couples TRBV20-1 to TRBJ2-1, with 8 bases identical to TRBD2. The CDR3 contains 14 residues. The germline gives CDR1 DFQATT, CDR2 SNEGSKA (reference sequence). The CDR3 DNA reads as TGCAGCGGCCTAGCGGGCCCCTCCTACAATGAGCAGTTCTTC. It yields the protein CSGLAGPSYNEQFF.

The sample holds a few counts of this clonotype. This chain joins TRBV5-1 and TRBJ1-2, with a weak D call TRBD1 (6 bases). The V end was cut by 1 base, the J end by 8 bases, with 12 bases between. Germline assignment: CDR1 SGHRS and CDR2 YFSETQ. The CDR3 contains 13 residues. CDR3 nucleotide sequence: TGCGCCAGCAGCTTGACAGGGAAGGAGGGCTACACCTTC. Protein: CASSLTGKEGYTF.

In its sample, this clonotype was seen a few times. This may arise from a read error, as a much more abundant clone is one base away. J is TRBJ2-1 and V is TRBV7-2; 9 nucleotides match TRBD2. CDR3 size: 17 residues. The germline V gene has CDR1 SGHTA and CDR2 FQGNSA. The CDR3 loop is CASGLAASGISYNEQFF. CDR3 DNA: TGTGCCAGCGGCTTAGCGGCTAGCGGGATCTCCTACAATGAGCAGTTCTTC.

The gene calls are TRBV29-1 and TRBJ2-5; weak D call: TRBD1 (6 bases). Deletions cut 5 bases from V and 5 bases from J, with 12 bases between. The CDR3 has 12 amino acids. Germline CDR1 is SQVTM and CDR2 is ANQGSEA. The CDR3 here is CSVQQGRETQYF. The CDR3, as DNA: TGCAGCGTTCAACAGGGCCGGGAGACCCAGTACTTC.

This clonotype has only one observation. DNA for the CDR3: TGTGCCAGCAGCTCCACTGCCTACGAGCAGTACTTC. Amino acid sequence: CASSSTAYEQYF. The chain combines TRBV11-2 with TRBJ2-7; D call uncertain. Germline V gives CDR1 SGHAT, CDR2 FQNNGV. The V end lost 4 bases, the J end lost 2 bases, and 6 bases lay between the germline ends. CDR3 length: 12 residues.

This clonotype has a handful of counts. J is TRBJ2-7 and V is TRBV2; D is perhaps TRBD1 (6 bases). The CDR3 runs to 13 residues. Trimming cost V 6 bases and J 6 bases, with 15 bases left between them. From germline, CDR1 is SNHLY and CDR2 FYNNEI. CDR3 in amino acids: CASSSKPGAEQYF. The CDR3 nucleotides are TGTGCCAGCAGCAGTAAGCCAGGGGCCGAGCAGTACTTC.

This chain links TRBV25-1 with TRBJ1-2, with a tentative D call TRBD1 (6 bases). The CDR3 sequence is 15 residues long. V lost 4 bases to trimming and J lost 8 bases, with 20 bases between them. Germline loops: CDR1 MGHDK, CDR2 SYGVNS. CDR3 residues: CASSGGSTVTGGYTF. As DNA, the CDR3 is TGTGCCAGCAGTGGTGGCTCAACAGTCACAGGGGGCTACACCTTC.

This clonotype was observed at least ten times. The genes are TRBV6-6 and TRBJ1-1; tentative D call: TRBD1 (5 bases). CDR1 is MNHNY, CDR2 SVGAGI, per germline (reference sequence). The CDR3 is 12 residues long. V was shortened by 7 bases and J by 3 bases, with 9 bases between the two germline ends. Here the CDR3 reads CASKGGDTEAFF. DNA of the CDR3: TGTGCCAGCAAAGGAGGGGACACTGAAGCTTTCTTT.

The chain uses TRBV3-1 and TRBJ1-6; a possible D gene is TRBD1 (5 bases). Trimming removed 5 bases at V and 16 bases at J, with 27 bases between. The CDR3 has 16 amino acids. Germline CDR1 reads LGHDT; CDR2 reads YNNKEL (reference sequence). The CDR3 sequence: CASSSSGTSSFTILHF. The CDR3 DNA reads TGTGCCAGCAGCAGTTCCGGGACCTCGAGCTTCACGATACTCCACTTT.

DNA of the CDR3: TGTGCCAGCAGCCAATTCACTGGCTCCTACAATGAGCAGTTCTTC. It encodes CASSQFTGSYNEQFF. The chain uses TRBV3-1 and TRBJ2-1; D gene ambiguous. Between the trimmed V and J ends, which lost 2 bases and 0 bases, there was a span of 8 bases. Germline V gives CDR1 LGHDT, CDR2 YNNKEL (reference sequence). The CDR3 consists of 15 residues.